Detailed here is one T cell receptor (beta chain). The antigen remains unidentified. At survey level, the immunoSEQ assay was run in its v3.0 version. Produced via immunoSEQ multiplex PCR; TCRdb's table is partial and in-frame only. Of 25,000 to 30,000 clones in the sample, over 70% are singletons; the top ten hold more than 7.5%. Only United States sites treated participants with HIV. These data are taken from a study of long-term antiretroviral therapy in people with HIV. The germline V and J ends were trimmed by 4 bases and 8 bases, with 15 bases remaining between them. This CDR3 has 13 residues. Germline V gene sequence: CDR1 SGHRS, CDR2 YFSETQ. Findings of the study overall: Clones that had undergone expansion before ART prevailed in the repertoire throughout all time points. Diversity measured after ART increased yet remained under transplant donor controls.

The receptor was isolated from a man aged 25-45 years with HIV. The source material was unsorted PBMCs, sampled almost 2.9 years after starting antiretroviral therapy. The J gene is TRBJ1-2, the V gene TRBV5-1, with D possibly matching TRBD1 (5 bases). The CDR3 DNA is TGCGCCAGCAGCGACCGGGACCGTGAGGGCTACACCTTC. Translated, it gives CASSDRDREGYTF. Based on the CDR3 plus reference TRBV5-1 and TRBJ1-2, the full variable domain is KAGVTQTPRYLIKTRGQQVTLSCSPISGHRSVSWYQQTPGQGLQFLFEYFSETQRNKGNFPGRFSGRQFSNSRSEMNVSTLELGDSALYLCASSDRDREGYTFGSGTRLTVV.